These 21 T cell receptor beta chains were all obtained from the same sample, sequenced in a study of vaccination effects on CD4 cells after COVID-19 (dated by TCRdb to between 2021 and 2024). Receptor amplification or capture employed the immunoSEQ multiplex PCR assay. TCRdb took over this immuneACCESS table, retaining in-frame rearrangements with V and J assigned. Such tables are incomplete; in checked studies, under half of the missing clones stem from an unresolved V gene, and the remainder is unexplained. This sample lists more than 15,000 clones; 65% to 75% were detected once. The ten largest clones take up around a fifth of the sample. The antigens of these receptors remain unknown. The ViraFEST assay stimulated PBMC with viral peptide pools and then used TCR sequencing to identify antigen-specific CD4+ T cell clonotypes by expansion. After approximately 11 days of culture, CD4+ T cells were isolated with the EasySep CD4+ T cell isolation kit. Convalescent patients had PCR-confirmed SARS-CoV-2 infection between March and December 2020, before Alpha, Beta and Delta variants emerged in the United States. Two doses of either the BNT162b2 or the mRNA-1273 mRNA SARS-CoV-2 vaccine were administered to participants.

This specimen consisted of CD4+ T cells from PBMCs cultured with SARS-CoV-2 spike peptides, obtained after COVID-19 vaccination. This sample's cell subset or site label indicates: SARS-CoV-2 spike overlapping peptide pool stimulation. These receptors all stem from a human donor who had a prior SARS-CoV-2 infection.

This clone was found a few times. This chain uses TRBV12-5 with TRBJ1-5; 10 bases fit TRBD1. Trimming at V came to 0 bases and at J to 4 bases, leaving 12 bases not matched to a gene. Germline loops: CDR1 LGHNT, CDR2 FRNRAP. The CDR3 runs to 19 residues. CDR3 nucleotides: TGTGCTAGTGGTTTGGTTACCCACGATCCGGGACAGGGGAATCAGCCCCAGCATTTT. Protein: CASGLVTHDPGQGNQPQHF.

The chain recombines TRBV18 with TRBJ1-1; 8 bases map to TRBD1. V gave up 3 bases and J gave up 4 bases; unmatched junction bases: 1. CDR3 length: 13 amino acids. The germline V gene encodes CDR1 KGHSH and CDR2 LQKENI. CDR3 in amino acids: CASSPDRVTEAFF. CDR3 in DNA: TGTGCCAGCTCACCGGACAGGGTCACTGAAGCTTTCTTT.

J is TRBJ2-3 and V is TRBV5-6, with D perhaps assigned TRBD1 or TRBD2 (5 bases each). The germline CDR1 and CDR2 sequences are SGHDT and YYEEEE. This CDR3 is built from 13 residues. V gave up 9 bases and J gave up 6 bases, with 17 bases separating them. For the CDR3, the DNA is TGTGCCACTCGCGAGGGGCTCCGGGATACGCAGTATTTT. Its protein product is CATREGLRDTQYF. The full variable domain, with the rest looked up from reference TRBV5-6 and TRBJ2-3, is DAGVTQSPTHLIKTRGQQVTLRCSPKSGHDTVSWYQQALGQGPQFIFQYYEEEERQRGNFPDRFSGHQFPNYSSELNVNALLLGDSALYLCATREGLRDTQYFGPGTRLTVL.

The CDR3 loop is CASSLDFTSGRLSEQYF. CDR3 sequence (DNA): TGTGCCAGCAGCTTAGATTTCACTAGCGGGAGGTTGAGCGAGCAGTACTTC. The chain recombines TRBV11-2 with TRBJ2-7; TRBD2 agrees at 12 bases. This CDR3 comprises 17 residues. Unmatched junction bases numbered 9, after V lost 0 bases and J lost 6 bases. Looked up from germline, CDR1 is SGHAT and CDR2 is FQNNGV.

J is TRBJ1-2 and V is TRBV6-5; D possibly corresponds to TRBD1 (6 bases). This CDR3 is built from 13 residues. Trimming removed 4 bases from V and 7 bases from J, with 13 bases in between. Germline CDR1 is MNHEY and CDR2 is SVGAGI. The CDR3 DNA reads as TGTGCCAGCAGTTCACAGGGATCGGTTGGCTACACCTTC. The encoded protein is CASSSQGSVGYTF.

This chain joins TRBV11-3 and TRBJ2-1, with TRBD2 matching 9 bases. Looked up from germline, CDR1 is SGHNT and CDR2 is YENEEA. With V trimmed by 0 bases and J by 6 bases, 6 bases remained unmatched. This CDR3 is 16 amino acids long. The CDR3 is CASSLETAGGINEQFF. The DNA of the CDR3 is TGTGCCAGCAGCTTAGAGACAGCGGGAGGTATCAATGAGCAGTTCTTC.

The rearrangement uses TRBV2 and TRBJ1-6, with 7 bases matching TRBD1. V lost 10 bases to trimming and J lost 10 bases; unmatched junction nucleotides: 7. The germline V gene has CDR1 SNHLY and CDR2 FYNNEI. The CDR3 loop spans 12 amino acids. The CDR3 DNA is TGTGCCACCAGGGGGACGGGCTCACCCCTCCACTTT. Protein product: CATRGTGSPLHF.

This chain joins TRBV6-2 or TRBV6-3 and TRBJ1-2, with D perhaps matching TRBD1 (5 bases). The V end was cut by 2 bases, the J end by 3 bases, with 19 bases between. Germline CDR1 reads MNHEY; CDR2 reads SVGEGT. This CDR3 has 17 amino acids. The CDR3 here is CASSYLGAILEDYGYTF. CDR3 bases: TGTGCCAGCAGTTACCTAGGGGCGATCCTCGAGGACTATGGCTACACCTTC.

This chain links TRBV18 with TRBJ1-2; TRBD1 agrees at 7 bases. J was trimmed by 10 bases and V by 4 bases; bases with no gene match: 6. Per the germline V gene, CDR1 is KGHSH and CDR2 is LQKENI. This CDR3 is 12 amino acids long. The CDR3: CASSLRDSHYTF. The CDR3 DNA reads as TGTGCCAGCTCACTACGGGACAGCCACTACACCTTC.

The V call is TRBV5-1, the J call TRBJ2-7; D is undetermined. Trimming pared 2 bases from V and 2 bases from J, leaving 8 bases between. The V gene's germline CDR1 is SGHRS and CDR2 YFSETQ. The CDR3 is 13 amino acids. The CDR3 coding sequence is TGCGCCAGCAGCTTTGTCGGAGCCTACGAGCAGTACTTC. Its protein product is CASSFVGAYEQYF.

V and J are TRBV6-5 and TRBJ2-7; 7 bases map to TRBD2. Unmatched junction bases numbered 8, after V lost 0 bases and J lost 3 bases. This CDR3 is built from 16 residues. Germline V lookup: CDR1 MNHEY, CDR2 SVGAGI. CDR3 DNA sequence: TGTGCCAGCAGTTACTCGAGCCTAGCGGAGAACTACGAGCAGTACTTC. It encodes CASSYSSLAENYEQYF.

The chain joins TRBV7-9 to TRBJ2-3; 10 bases are a match to TRBD1. CDR1 and CDR2 (germline): SEHNR, FQNEAQ (reference sequence). The CDR3 covers 16 residues. Unmatched junction bases numbered 7, after V lost 4 bases and J lost 3 bases. The CDR3 DNA reads TGTGCCAGCAGCTACCGGACAGGGGGAGTGACAGATACGCAGTATTTT. The encoded protein is CASSYRTGGVTDTQYF.

CDR3 sequence reads: CAWSDALVGVTQYF. DNA for the CDR3: TGTGCCTGGAGTGACGCGTTGGTGGGGGTGACCCAGTACTTC. The rearrangement uses TRBV30 and TRBJ2-5; D assignment may be TRBD1 or TRBD2 (5 bases each). Germline lookup yields CDR1 GTSNPN and CDR2 SVGIG (reference sequence). The V end lost 1 base, the J end lost 7 bases, and 16 bases lay between the germline ends. This CDR3 is 14 amino acids long.

The rearrangement uses TRBV4-2 and TRBJ1-4, with 9 positions matching TRBD1. This CDR3 spans 15 amino acids. V gave up 3 bases and J gave up 3 bases; unmatched junction bases: 2. In germline, CDR1 is LGHNA, CDR2 YNFKEQ. The DNA for the CDR3 is TGTGCCAGCAGCCAGAGACAGGGGGCTAATGAAAAACTGTTTTTT. Its protein is CASSQRQGANEKLFF.

This rearrangement joins TRBV5-4 to TRBJ2-5; D is undetermined. The CDR3 sequence is 13 residues long. Between the trimmed V and J ends, which lost 0 bases and 2 bases, there was a span of 5 bases. Looked up from germline, CDR1 is SGHNT and CDR2 is YYREEE (reference sequence). The CDR3 sequence is CASSLGPQETQYF. The DNA of the CDR3 is TGTGCCAGCAGCTTGGGCCCGCAAGAGACCCAGTACTTC.

The chain links TRBV6-5 to TRBJ2-2; D unclear. Per the germline V gene, CDR1 is MNHEY and CDR2 is SVGAGI. The CDR3 spans 12 residues. Trimming stripped 4 bases from V and 5 bases from J, with 5 bases between. CDR3 coding DNA: TGTGCCAGCAGTTGGGGTACCGGGGAGCTGTTTTTT. Its protein product is CASSWGTGELFF.

The chain carries TRBV5-1 and TRBJ2-7; tentatively, D is TRBD1 or TRBD2 (5 bases each). Trimming left V 4 bases short and J 0 bases short, with 8 bases between. The CDR3 runs to 13 residues. The germline V gene encodes CDR1 SGHRS and CDR2 YFSETQ. The CDR3 sequence: CASSEGSSYEQYF. In DNA form, the CDR3 reads TGCGCCAGCAGCGAGGGGAGCTCCTACGAGCAGTACTTC.

The chain uses TRBV2 and TRBJ1-5, with 10 bases aligning to TRBD1. Trimming took 8 bases from V and 6 from J; bases not matched to a gene: 1. The CDR3 runs 12 residues. Germline CDR1 and CDR2: SNHLY and FYNNEI. The CDR3 spells CASGDRGQPQHF. The CDR3 DNA is TGTGCCAGCGGGGACAGGGGTCAGCCCCAGCATTTT.

The chain recombines TRBV18 with TRBJ1-1; D is undetermined. The CDR3 contains 12 residues. The V gene's germline CDR1 is KGHSH and CDR2 LQKENI. The V and J ends lost 2 bases and 5 bases respectively, with 6 bases between them. The CDR3 sequence: CASSPGVTEAFF. The CDR3 region has the DNA TGTGCCAGCTCACCAGGGGTTACTGAAGCTTTCTTT.

The chain employs TRBV7-2 and TRBJ2-7, with D perhaps TRBD1 or TRBD2 (5 bases each). The CDR3 consists of 13 residues. Looked up from germline, CDR1 is SGHTA and CDR2 is FQGNSA. The germline V and J ends were trimmed by 3 bases and 2 bases, with 8 bases remaining between them. The CDR3 is CASSLRGTYEQYF. Here the CDR3 DNA reads TGTGCCAGCAGCTTGAGGGGAACCTACGAGCAGTACTTC.

The chain couples TRBV7-8 to TRBJ2-1; D uncertain. V lost 5 bases and J lost 6, with 14 bases in between. Germline CDR1 is SGHVS and CDR2 is FQNEAQ. This CDR3 is built from 14 residues. The chain's CDR3 is CASSQEAYVNEQFF. CDR3 nucleotides: TGTGCCAGCAGCCAAGAGGCTTACGTCAATGAGCAGTTCTTC. Based on the CDR3 plus reference TRBV7-8 and TRBJ2-1, the full variable domain is GAGVSQSPRYKVAKRGQDVALRCDPISGHVSLFWYQQALGQGPEFLTYFQNEAQLDKSGLPSDRFFAERPEGSVSTLKIQRTQQEDSAVYLCASSQEAYVNEQFFGPGTRLTVL.